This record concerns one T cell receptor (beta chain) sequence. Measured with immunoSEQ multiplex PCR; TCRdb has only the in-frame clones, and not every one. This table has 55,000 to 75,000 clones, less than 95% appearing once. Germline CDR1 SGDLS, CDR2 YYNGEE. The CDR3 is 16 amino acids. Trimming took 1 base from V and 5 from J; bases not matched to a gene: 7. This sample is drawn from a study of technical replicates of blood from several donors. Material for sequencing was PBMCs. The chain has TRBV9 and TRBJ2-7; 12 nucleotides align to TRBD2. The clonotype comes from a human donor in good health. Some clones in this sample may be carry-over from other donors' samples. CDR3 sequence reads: CASSVTAGLAGHEQYF. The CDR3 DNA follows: TGTGCCAGCAGCGTAACTGCCGGACTAGCGGGACACGAGCAGTACTTC.